These 11 T cell receptor beta chains originate from one sample sequenced in a study of regulatory T cells in long-lasting Graves disease. As for time point: newly diagnosed GD, antithyroid drugs for less than 3 months. Extracted PBMC RNA gave rise to the TCR library. The authors built TCR beta libraries using iRepertoire HTBI primers and Arm-PCR of CDR3 regions. In TCRdb, the multiplex PCR reads were re-called with MiXCR into one record per CDR3 protein. The table has some 220,000 distinct CDR3 sequences, roughly a fifth seen once. These data were also reused for a study on T cells in Graves' hyperthyroidism and ophthalmopathy.

The starting material was peripheral blood mononuclear cells (PBMCs), obtained at new diagnosis, from a patient treated with antithyroid drugs. The receptor set was obtained from a woman in her twenties or thirties with Graves disease.

The chain joins TRBV28 to TRBJ1-1, with 7 bases lining up with TRBD1. The CDR3 runs to 17 residues. From germline, CDR1 is MDHEN and CDR2 SYDVKM. V lost 3 bases to trimming and J lost 1 base; unmatched junction nucleotides: 11. The CDR3 loop is CASSFPRTGGRNTEAFF. DNA for the CDR3: TGTGCCAGCAGTTTCCCCAGGACAGGAGGGAGGAACACTGAAGCTTTCTTT. The variable domain in full, completed from reference TRBV28 and TRBJ1-1, reads DVKVTQSSRYLVKRTGEKVFLECVQDMDHENMFWYRQDPGLGLRLIYFSYDVKMKEKGDIPEGYSVSREKKERFSLILESASTNQTSMYLCASSFPRTGGRNTEAFFGQGTRLTVV.

This clonotype was detected ten times or more. The V call is TRBV3-1, the J call TRBJ2-1; 8 bases map to TRBD2. The CDR3 spans 20 residues. The V segment lost 0 bases and the J segment 5 bases; nucleotides outside the gene matches: 18. Germline V gives CDR1 LGHDT, CDR2 YNNKEL (reference sequence). The CDR3 region has the DNA TGTGCCAGCAGCCAAGATAGGCTGATGCTGGGAGCGGGAGATGACAATGAGCAGTTCTTC. It specifies CASSQDRLMLGAGDDNEQFF.

The chain recombines TRBV19 with TRBJ2-7; 7 nucleotides line up with TRBD1. The CDR3 has 17 residues. V shed 3 bases and J 3 bases; nucleotides not matched to a gene: 14. The germline gives CDR1 LNHDA, CDR2 SQIVND (reference sequence). The CDR3 nucleotides are TGTGCCAGTAGTATTGGCCCGACTCAGGGGACAGACTACGAGCAGTACTTC. It is translated as CASSIGPTQGTDYEQYF.

This clonotype was detected many times. The chain joins TRBV19 to TRBJ2-1, with 7 bases that match TRBD1. The CDR3 totals 17 residues. Germline CDR1 reads LNHDA; CDR2 reads SQIVND (reference sequence). The trim removed 3 bases at V and 0 bases at J, leaving 8 bases unmatched. The CDR3 region has the DNA TGTGCCAGTAGTATGCCAGGGGGAGCTGACTCCTACAATGAGCAGTTCTTC. It is translated as CASSMPGGADSYNEQFF.

This clonotype showed up many times. The chain links TRBV11-2 to TRBJ2-7, with D perhaps TRBD1 (5 bases). CDR1 and CDR2 from the germline V gene are SGHAT and FQNNGV. The CDR3 runs to 14 residues. Trimming took 2 bases from V and 2 from J, leaving 10 bases between them. CDR3 nucleotides: TGTGCCAGCAGCTTAACAGGACACCCCTACGAGCAGTACTTC. Amino acids: CASSLTGHPYEQYF.

This clonotype was found many times. The chain recombines TRBV24-1 with TRBJ2-5; the match to TRBD2 covers 8 bases. Germline V gene data show CDR1 as KGHDR and CDR2 as SFDVKD. V lost 7 bases and J lost 2; bases outside the gene matches: 2. The CDR3 consists of 13 residues. The CDR3 bases are TGTGCCACCAGCGGGGGGGGGCAAGAGACCCAGTACTTC. It yields the protein CATSGGGQETQYF.

As regards this clonotype: Only one base separates this from a far larger clonotype, so it likely reflects a read error. The rearrangement joins TRBV2 to TRBJ2-4; D is ambiguous. The DNA end favors TRBJ1-2, so the J call may be wrong. The V gene's germline CDR1 is SNHLY and CDR2 FYNNEI. The length of the CDR3 is 15 residues. The CDR3 bases are TGTGCCAGCAGCCCCACCGGCGGGGTCGGGGATGGCTACACCTTC. It yields the protein CASSPTGGVGDGYTF.

DNA of the CDR3: TGTGCCAGCAGCTTAGGTGGGTTTGAGCCCGCTAATGAAAAACTGTTTTTT. Encoded protein: CASSLGGFEPANEKLFF. The chain links TRBV7-9 to TRBJ1-4; no definite D call. The germline V gene encodes CDR1 SEHNR and CDR2 FQNEAQ (reference sequence). The V end lost 1 base, the J end lost 3 bases, and 15 bases lay between the germline ends. This CDR3 region has 17 residues.

This clonotype was counted ten times or more. The chain joins TRBV28 to TRBJ1-2, with unresolved D. Germline V CDR1 and CDR2: MDHEN, SYDVKM. This CDR3 contains 13 residues. V lost 2 bases to trimming and J lost 11 bases, with 15 bases between them. This chain's CDR3 is CASSLIVSPAYTF. The CDR3 DNA sequence: TGTGCCAGCAGTTTAATCGTGTCTCCCGCATACACCTTC.

This clonotype was counted many times. The chain links TRBV5-1 to TRBJ1-1; D ambiguous. CDR1 is SGHRS and CDR2 is YFSETQ in the germline V gene. Trimming took 3 bases from V and 4 from J, leaving 13 bases between them. The CDR3 loop spans 14 amino acids. As DNA, the CDR3 is TGCGCCAGCAGCTCCCAAGGAGAGGGCACTGAAGCTTTCTTT. Its protein product is CASSSQGEGTEAFF.

This clonotype was detected a few times. The rearrangement links TRBV18 to TRBJ2-7; 11 nucleotides agree with TRBD1. CDR1 and CDR2 from the germline V gene are KGHSH and LQKENI. CDR3 size: 15 residues. V dropped 6 bases and J dropped 4; count of bases not matched to a gene: 8. The CDR3 protein is CASSPGQGVKYEQYF. CDR3 in DNA: TGTGCCAGCTCGCCGGGACAGGGGGTAAAATACGAGCAGTACTTC.